The 21 T cell receptor beta chains listed next were all sequenced from one sample in a study of T cell changes during pregnancy in multiple sclerosis. Produced via immunoSEQ multiplex PCR; TCRdb's table is partial and in-frame only. The sample consists of under 65,000 clones, roughly 94% of them appearing once. The specimen was CD8+ T cells from peripheral blood mononuclear cells, collected after pregnancy. These TCRs come from a female donor with multiple sclerosis, enrolled in a pregnancy study.

This sequence joins TRBV6-6 and TRBJ2-7; TRBD2 agrees at 7 bases. V was clipped by 0 bases and J by 3 bases; unmatched bases: 2. This CDR3 has 14 residues. Germline V gene data show CDR1 as MNHNY and CDR2 as SVGAGI (reference sequence). CDR3 sequence reads: CASSYSGGVYEQYF. Here the CDR3 DNA reads TGTGCCAGCAGTTACTCTGGGGGGGTCTACGAGCAGTACTTC.

The gene calls are TRBV28 and TRBJ2-2; a weak D match, TRBD1 (6 bases). Trimming removed 3 bases from V and 7 bases from J, with 15 bases in between. The length of the CDR3 is 15 residues. Germline V CDR1 and CDR2: MDHEN, SYDVKM. The CDR3, as DNA: TGTGCCAGCAGTTTTGGTGGGGGCCGGATCGGGGAGCTGTTTTTT. Protein product: CASSFGGGRIGELFF.

This clone was counted a few times. This chain uses TRBV7-8 with TRBJ2-7, with 7 bases identical to TRBD1. V was pared by 3 bases and J by 2 bases, with 7 bases of the junction left unmatched. CDR1 SGHVS and CDR2 FQNEAQ come from the germline V gene. This CDR3 region has 15 residues. CDR3 amino acids: CASSLTGTEAYEQYF. CDR3 sequence (DNA): TGTGCCAGCAGCTTGACCGGGACAGAGGCCTACGAGCAGTACTTC.

The chain is built from TRBV6-5 and TRBJ1-1; no reliable D call. The V and J ends lost 6 bases and 0 bases respectively, with 8 bases between them. Per the germline V gene, CDR1 is MNHEY and CDR2 is SVGAGI. The CDR3 contains 13 residues. CDR3 nucleotide sequence: TGTGCCAGCAGATGGCAAATGAACACTGAAGCTTTCTTT. Amino acid sequence: CASRWQMNTEAFF.

The CDR3 DNA reads TGTGCCAGCAGCGCCGGACAGGTGACCTACTCTGGGGCCAACGTCCTGACTTTC. It specifies CASSAGQVTYSGANVLTF. The genes are TRBV9 and TRBJ2-6, with 7 bases identical to TRBD1. After removal of 3 bases from V and 0 bases from J, the junction contained 9 bases not matched to a gene. The germline gives CDR1 SGDLS, CDR2 YYNGEE. CDR3 length: 18 amino acids.

This clone was found once. V is TRBV7-3 and J is TRBJ2-7; 8 bases align to TRBD1. Germline V gene sequence: CDR1 SGHTA, CDR2 FQGTGA. V dropped 5 bases and J dropped 2; count of bases not matched to a gene: 8. The CDR3 is 15 amino acids. The CDR3 sequence: CASSRGQGPAYEQYF. The CDR3 nucleotides read TGTGCCAGCAGCAGAGGACAGGGACCAGCCTACGAGCAGTACTTC.

V and J are TRBV19 and TRBJ2-7; TRBD2 matches at 11 bases. V shed 4 bases, J shed 4 bases, and the junction held 3 bases outside the gene matches. CDR1 and CDR2 from the germline V gene are LNHDA and SQIVND (reference sequence). CDR3 length: 14 amino acids. In DNA, the CDR3 is TGTGCCAGTAGTACTAGCGGGAGGCAGTACGAGCAGTACTTC. Encoded protein: CASSTSGRQYEQYF.

V is TRBV6-6 and J is TRBJ2-7, with 9 bases fitting TRBD2. J gave up 0 bases and V 7 bases, and 4 bases lay outside the gene matches. The CDR3 is made up of 14 amino acids. The germline gives CDR1 MNHNY, CDR2 SVGAGI (reference sequence). CDR3: CASTISGSSYEQYF. DNA for the CDR3: TGTGCCAGCACCATTAGCGGGAGCTCCTACGAGCAGTACTTC.

DNA for the CDR3: TGTGCCAGCAGAACAGGGCCGCGTGAGCAGTACTTC. It is translated as CASRTGPREQYF. The genes are TRBV7-9 and TRBJ2-7; a weak D match, TRBD1 (6 bases). CDR1 is SEHNR, CDR2 FQNEAQ, per germline (reference sequence). This CDR3 is 12 amino acids long. Trimming shortened V by 6 bases and J by 7 bases, and 13 bases separated the two germline ends. Full variable domain (missing parts from reference TRBV7-9 and TRBJ2-7): DTGVSQNPRHKITKRGQNVTFRCDPISEHNRLYWYRQTLGQGPEFLTYFQNEAQLEKSRLLSDRFSAERPKGSFSTLEIQRTEQGDSAMYLCASRTGPREQYFGPGTRLTVT.

V usage is TRBV6-4 and J usage is TRBJ2-1; 9 bases are a match to TRBD1. Germline V gene sequence: CDR1 MRHNA, CDR2 SNTAGT. The CDR3 loop spans 14 amino acids. The V gene end was trimmed by 0 bases and the J gene end by 6 bases; junction bases not matched to a gene: 0. This chain's CDR3 is CASSDSTGGNEQFF. The CDR3 DNA is TGTGCCAGCAGTGACTCGACAGGGGGCAATGAGCAGTTCTTC.

The chain carries TRBV11-2 and TRBJ1-1; D might be TRBD1 (6 bases). The germline CDR1 and CDR2 sequences are SGHAT and FQNNGV. The germline V and J ends were trimmed by 6 bases and 1 base, with 15 bases remaining between them. This CDR3 has 15 residues. The CDR3: CASSSSLGQNTEAFF. In nucleotides, the CDR3 is TGTGCCAGCAGTTCGTCGCTGGGACAGAACACTGAAGCTTTCTTT.

The chain recombines TRBV4-2 with TRBJ2-3; TRBD2 aligns across 12 bases. The V gene's germline CDR1 is LGHNA and CDR2 YNFKEQ. Trimming at V came to 4 bases and at J to 5 bases, leaving 7 bases not matched to a gene. The CDR3 spans 16 residues. CDR3 loop: CASSPSLAGGEDTQYF. CDR3 sequence (DNA): TGTGCCAGCAGCCCTAGTCTAGCGGGAGGGGAAGATACGCAGTATTTT.

The chain recombines TRBV4-2 with TRBJ2-7, with 8 nucleotides matching TRBD1. CDR1 is LGHNA, CDR2 YNFKEQ, per germline. Trimming cost V 3 bases and J 3 bases; bases outside gene matches: 10. The CDR3 is 16 amino acids. This chain's CDR3 is CASSQTRDRPHYEQYF. In nucleotides, the CDR3 is TGTGCCAGCAGCCAGACCCGGGACAGGCCTCACTACGAGCAGTACTTC.

The count of this clone is one. This sequence joins TRBV5-1 and TRBJ2-2, with D possibly TRBD2 on 6 matching bases. V was pared by 0 bases and J by 4 bases, with 10 bases between. Germline-derived CDR1 and CDR2 are SGHRS and YFSETQ. The CDR3 spans 15 residues. The CDR3 DNA is TGCGCCAGCAGCTTGGGCGGGACGGGCACCGGGGAGCTGTTTTTT. It encodes CASSLGGTGTGELFF.

Written as DNA, the CDR3 is TGTGCCAGCAGCTCGACAGGGGAGGAGAACTATGGCTACACCTTC. The encoded protein is CASSSTGEENYGYTF. The chain has TRBV7-9 and TRBJ1-2, with TRBD1 identical over 8 bases. The CDR3 spans 15 residues. With 4 bases clipped from V and 2 bases from J, the junction kept 6 bases outside the gene matches. Germline CDR1 SEHNR, CDR2 FQNEAQ (reference sequence).

The rearrangement joins TRBV4-1 to TRBJ1-5; TRBD1 matches 7 bases. In germline, CDR1 is MGHRA, CDR2 YSYEKL. V gave up 4 bases and J gave up 7 bases; unmatched junction bases: 7. This CDR3 has 14 residues. The CDR3 region is CASSPSRGLQPQHF. CDR3 DNA sequence: TGCGCCAGCAGCCCAAGCAGGGGGTTACAGCCCCAGCATTTT.

The chain uses TRBV2 and TRBJ2-7; D is possibly TRBD1 (5 bases). This CDR3 comprises 12 residues. V was shortened by 6 bases and J by 7 bases, with 13 bases between the two germline ends. CDR1 is SNHLY, CDR2 FYNNEI, per germline. The CDR3 bases are TGTGCCAGCAGACAGGCCCAGTTAGAGCAGTACTTC. It encodes CASRQAQLEQYF.

This clone was seen only once. This chain links TRBV29-1 with TRBJ2-7; 7 bases fit TRBD1. The CDR3 runs to 12 residues. Unmatched junction bases numbered 4, after V lost 6 bases and J lost 2 bases. Germline assignment: CDR1 SQVTM and CDR2 ANQGSEA. The CDR3: CSVGDSTYEQYF. The CDR3 nucleotides read TGCAGCGTGGGGGACAGTACCTACGAGCAGTACTTC.

This clone was observed a single time. The chain carries TRBV10-3 and TRBJ1-5, with TRBD1 identical over 7 bases. The junction had 4 bases not matched to a gene; V was cut back by 3 bases and J by 2 bases. The CDR3 spans 15 residues. Germline V lookup: CDR1 ENHRY, CDR2 SYGVKD. This CDR3 is CAISEGGGGNQPQHF. CDR3 DNA: TGTGCCATCAGTGAAGGAGGGGGCGGCAATCAGCCCCAGCATTTT.

This clone was seen a single time. This chain joins TRBV19 and TRBJ1-2; 7 nucleotides align to TRBD1. CDR3 length equals 13 residues. Looked up from germline, CDR1 is LNHDA and CDR2 is SQIVND (reference sequence). The J segment lost 5 bases and the V segment lost 6 bases, leaving 6 bases of the junction unmatched. CDR3 DNA sequence: TGTGCCAGTAGATCGGGACAGAATTATGGCTACACCTTC. As protein: CASRSGQNYGYTF.

This sequence joins TRBV9 and TRBJ2-2; the match to TRBD2 covers 7 bases. CDR1 is SGDLS, CDR2 YYNGEE, per germline. V gave up 4 bases and J gave up 7 bases; unmatched junction bases: 10. The CDR3 is made up of 15 amino acids. CDR3 sequence reads: CASSFRTSSIGELFF. In DNA form, the CDR3 reads TGTGCCAGCAGCTTCAGGACTAGTTCTATCGGGGAGCTGTTTTTT.